The 11 T cell receptor beta chains below come from one sample, sequenced in a study of blood T cell repertoires in COVID-19 (dated by TCRdb to the early 2020s). Library preparation was by the immunoSEQ multiplex PCR assay. Drawn from immuneACCESS, this table holds only the in-frame rearrangements with V and J called that TCRdb kept. Clones are partly lost; checked studies trace under half to an unresolved V gene and leave the rest unexplained. The sample data list about 220,000 clones, and more than 70% of these were observed just once. The ten most abundant clones make up 2% to 2.5% of the sample. Sequencing was carried out using PBMCs or T cells enriched from blood (not recorded which). The source of these receptors is a woman in her thirties or forties with acute COVID-19.

This chain links TRBV7-2 with TRBJ1-5; D gene uncertain. V lost 3 bases and J 4 bases, leaving 7 bases between the germline ends. The germline CDR1 and CDR2 sequences are SGHTA and FQGNSA. The CDR3 has 13 residues. CDR3 loop: CASSFFLNQPQHF. The CDR3 DNA is TGTGCCAGCAGCTTCTTCTTAAATCAGCCCCAGCATTTT.

The J gene is TRBJ2-3, the V gene TRBV5-1; 12 bases line up with TRBD2. CDR1 and CDR2 (germline): SGHRS, YFSETQ. Trimming removed 8 bases from V and 2 bases from J; junction bases left unmatched: 3. CDR3 size: 14 residues. CDR3 DNA sequence: TGCGCCAGTCGACTAGCGGGAGTCACAGATACGCAGTATTTT. Translation gives CASRLAGVTDTQYF.

This chain uses TRBV7-6 with TRBJ1-2, with D perhaps matching TRBD1 (6 bases). V gave up 5 bases and J gave up 8 bases, with 18 bases separating them. The germline V gene encodes CDR1 SGHVS and CDR2 FNYEAQ. This CDR3 has 14 residues. This CDR3 reads CASSDNTGSRGYTF. CDR3 in DNA: TGTGCCAGCAGCGACAATACAGGGTCAAGGGGCTACACCTTC.

The rearrangement uses TRBV11-3 and TRBJ1-2, with D perhaps TRBD1 (6 bases). This CDR3 is 18 amino acids long. Germline V gene sequence: CDR1 SGHNT, CDR2 YENEEA. Trimming removed 0 bases from V and 6 bases from J, with 23 bases in between. The CDR3 bases are TGTGCCAGCAGCTTAGATGGTCCCAGGGGAAGGAGTACACATGGCTACACCTTC. Its protein is CASSLDGPRGRSTHGYTF.

V and J are TRBV21-1 and TRBJ1-2; no DNA check was done on the table's D call, TRBD1. TRBV21-1 is labeled a pseudogene. The CDR3 has 14 residues. This chain's CDR3 is CASSLGQPNYGYTF. The DNA for the CDR3 is TGTGCCAGCAGCCTGGGACAGCCTAACTATGGCTACACCTTC.

The chain employs TRBV21-1 and TRBJ2-5; TRBD2, the table's D call, lacks a check against the DNA. TRBV21-1 is a pseudogene locus. The CDR3 is 13 residues long. Here the CDR3 reads CASSPVPRETQYF. In nucleotides, the CDR3 is TGTGCCAGCAGCCCAGTTCCTAGGGAGACCCAGTACTTC.

This clone occurred once. The chain couples TRBV30 to TRBJ2-7, with 8 bases identical to TRBD2. Germline-derived CDR1 and CDR2 are GTSNPN and SVGIG (reference sequence). The CDR3 sequence is 15 residues long. The ends lost 1 base at V and 3 bases at J; junction bases unmatched: 8. CDR3 nucleotides: TGTGCCTGGAGTGGTCCGGCGGGGGGATTCTACGAGCAGTACTTC. It translates to CAWSGPAGGFYEQYF.

V usage is TRBV25-1 and J usage is TRBJ1-2; 11 nucleotides agree with TRBD1. J was trimmed by 8 bases and V by 3 bases; bases with no gene match: 11. From germline, CDR1 is MGHDK and CDR2 SYGVNS. This CDR3 contains 16 residues. This CDR3 reads CASSDTRGTGGMGYTF. As DNA, the CDR3 is TGTGCCAGCAGTGATACTCGGGGGACAGGGGGAATGGGCTACACCTTC.

The CDR3 sequence is CASSQWKGGTDTQYF. In nucleotides, the CDR3 is TGTGCCAGCAGCCAATGGAAAGGGGGCACAGATACGCAGTATTTT. The V and J genes are TRBV16 and TRBJ2-3, with D possibly matching TRBD1 (5 bases). V lost 1 base and J lost 1, with 9 bases in between. The CDR3 sequence is 15 residues long. The germline V gene has CDR1 KGHSY and CDR2 FQNENV.

The rearrangement links TRBV21-1 to TRBJ2-3; the D segment call TRBD2 is taken from the table without a DNA check. TRBV21-1 is recorded as a pseudogene. The CDR3 sequence is 16 residues long. The CDR3 DNA sequence: TGTGCCAGCAGCAACCAGGGCTCGGGGGGCACAGATACGCAGTATTTT. Residues: CASSNQGSGGTDTQYF.

The rearrangement joins TRBV27 to TRBJ2-5; TRBD2 matches at 7 bases. V trimming: 6 bases; J trimming: 5 bases; junction bases outside the gene matches: 9. CDR3 length equals 14 residues. Per the germline V gene, CDR1 is MNHEY and CDR2 is SMNVEV (reference sequence). Here the CDR3 reads CASRPIGEGETQYF. The CDR3 nucleotides are TGTGCCAGCAGGCCGATAGGGGAGGGGGAGACCCAGTACTTC.